The 30 T cell receptor beta chains in this list originate from one sample, sequenced in a study of cytomegalovirus exposure and HLA in healthy donors (dated 2017 in TCRdb). The library was prepared using the immunoSEQ multiplex PCR assay. The multiplex PCR relied on a mix of 60 forward primers for TCR Vbeta segments and 13 reverse primers for TCR Jbeta segments. TCRdb stores this immuneACCESS table with in-frame sequences only. Part of the clones is absent; in the studies checked, under half of the shortfall reflects unresolved V genes, and no reason is known for the rest. The sample table records under 150,000 clones; 73% of these occur just once. Of the sample, approximately 15% is held by the ten largest clones. Source material: PBMCs. These TCRs come from a human donor in good health.

This chain joins TRBV7-8 and TRBJ1-2, with 8 positions matching TRBD1. There are 18 residues in the CDR3. V dropped 5 bases and J dropped 3; count of bases not matched to a gene: 17. Germline V CDR1 and CDR2: SGHVS, FQNEAQ. CDR3 amino acids: CASSHGVRAGGVDYGYTF. CDR3 bases: TGTGCCAGCAGCCACGGCGTGCGGGCAGGGGGCGTAGACTATGGCTACACCTTC.

The chain carries TRBV7-2 and TRBJ2-5; D call uncertain. This CDR3 has 15 residues. Trimming took off 2 bases at V and 5 bases at J, with 15 bases between the two ends. Looked up from germline, CDR1 is SGHTA and CDR2 is FQGNSA. CDR3 protein: CASSLLLGSGETQYF. The CDR3 DNA reads as TGTGCCAGCAGCTTATTGCTAGGATCTGGGGAGACCCAGTACTTC.

The V gene is TRBV4-1, the J gene TRBJ2-7, with D maybe TRBD2 (6 bases). The V gene lost 4 bases and the J gene lost 2 bases, with 18 bases spanning the gap. Germline loops: CDR1 MGHRA, CDR2 YSYEKL. The length of the CDR3 is 16 residues. CDR3 residues: CASSPKFDGSAYEQYF. The DNA of the CDR3 is TGCGCCAGCAGCCCCAAATTCGACGGGAGCGCCTACGAGCAGTACTTC.

The chain couples TRBV6-5 to TRBJ1-1; D call uncertain. Germline V gene lookup returns CDR1 MNHEY and CDR2 SVGAGI. Deletions cut 4 bases from V and 5 bases from J, with 8 bases between. The CDR3 is 12 amino acids. The DNA for the CDR3 is TGTGCCAGCAGTTTGGGAGCGACTGAAGCTTTCTTT. Translated, it gives CASSLGATEAFF.

The chain carries TRBV9 and TRBJ1-3; D is possibly TRBD1 (6 bases). Germline V gene sequence: CDR1 SGDLS, CDR2 YYNGEE. This CDR3 has 19 residues. V lost 4 bases, J lost 2 bases, and 25 bases lay in between. The CDR3 loop is CASSPRDISLLVPGNTIYF. CDR3 coding DNA: TGTGCCAGCAGCCCCCGGGACATCTCCCTGTTGGTCCCTGGAAACACCATATATTTT.

CDR3 residues: CASRQGTGDGYTF. The CDR3 nucleotides are TGTGCCAGCAGGCAGGGGACAGGGGATGGCTACACCTTC. This chain connects TRBV6-5 to TRBJ1-2; 10 positions match TRBD1. Trimming at V came to 6 bases and at J to 6 bases, leaving 4 bases not matched to a gene. The germline gives CDR1 MNHEY, CDR2 SVGAGI. The CDR3 extends over 13 amino acids.

This clone was found a few times. This chain connects TRBV5-8 to TRBJ1-4; unclear D gene. Germline V CDR1 and CDR2: SGHTS, YDEGEE. V lost 4 bases and J lost 5, with 18 bases in between. The length of the CDR3 is 16 residues. For the CDR3, the DNA is TGTGCCAGCAGCCTTTTGGGTCAGGTCACAAATGAAAAACTGTTTTTT. Its translation: CASSLLGQVTNEKLFF.

CDR3 region: CASGAVPYNEQFF. The DNA of the CDR3 is TGCGCCAGCGGCGCGGTTCCCTACAATGAGCAGTTCTTC. The chain joins TRBV4-1 to TRBJ2-1; D not certain. V lost 8 bases, J lost 2 bases, and 10 bases lay in between. The CDR3 has 13 amino acids. Germline CDR1 MGHRA, CDR2 YSYEKL.

This chain uses TRBV7-9 with TRBJ2-2; no definite D call. The ends were cut back, 1 base at V and 0 bases at J, with 9 bases in the middle. The germline CDR1 and CDR2 sequences are SEHNR and FQNEAQ (reference sequence). CDR3 size: 16 residues. For the CDR3, the DNA is TGTGCCAGCAGCTTAGGAGGTTTCGCGAACACCGGGGAGCTGTTTTTT. Its protein is CASSLGGFANTGELFF.

CDR3 amino acids: CASSVTGLETQYF. The CDR3 DNA reads as TGTGCCAGCAGCGTAACAGGGCTGGAGACCCAGTACTTC. The chain employs TRBV5-4 and TRBJ2-5, with a possible D match to TRBD1 (6 bases). Germline V CDR1 and CDR2: SGHNT, YYREEE (reference sequence). The CDR3 consists of 13 residues. V lost 4 bases to trimming and J lost 5 bases, with 12 bases between them.

The chain has TRBV19 and TRBJ2-3; 7 bases agree with TRBD2. CDR3 length: 15 residues. Germline V CDR1 and CDR2: LNHDA, SQIVND (reference sequence). V shed 5 bases and J 5 bases; nucleotides not matched to a gene: 10. CDR3 sequence: CASSLWEGRVDTQYF. Here the CDR3 DNA reads TGTGCCAGTAGTTTGTGGGAGGGCCGTGTAGATACGCAGTATTTT.

The chain links TRBV5-1 to TRBJ2-1; the D is unclear. The CDR3 is 16 amino acids. The germline V gene has CDR1 SGHRS and CDR2 YFSETQ. The V end was cut by 0 bases, the J end by 7 bases, with 17 bases between. The CDR3 here is CASSLAFRAPGNEQFF. The CDR3, as DNA: TGCGCCAGCAGCTTGGCCTTCCGTGCCCCGGGTAATGAGCAGTTCTTC.

The chain links TRBV6-6 to TRBJ1-1, with D tentatively TRBD1 (5 bases). Trimming removed 7 bases at V and 1 base at J, with 16 bases between. Germline lookup yields CDR1 MNHNY and CDR2 SVGAGI (reference sequence). The CDR3 is 15 residues long. The CDR3 DNA reads as TGTGCCAGCACCCGGTCAGGGCGTTCGAACACTGAAGCTTTCTTT. The encoded protein is CASTRSGRSNTEAFF.

The gene calls are TRBV7-9 and TRBJ2-2, with 11 bases fitting TRBD1. V shed 5 bases, J shed 2 bases, and the junction held 13 bases outside the gene matches. This CDR3 comprises 19 residues. CDR1 is SEHNR and CDR2 is FQNEAQ in the germline V gene (reference sequence). The CDR3 nucleotides read TGTGCCAGCAGCCCGGACAGGGGGCGCATCCCCCCCAACACCGGGGAGCTGTTTTTT. It specifies CASSPDRGRIPPNTGELFF. Variable domain in full (rest from reference TRBV7-9 and TRBJ2-2): DTGVSQNPRHKITKRGQNVTFRCDPISEHNRLYWYRQTLGQGPEFLTYFQNEAQLEKSRLLSDRFSAERPKGSFSTLEIQRTEQGDSAMYLCASSPDRGRIPPNTGELFFGEGSRLTVL.

The genes are TRBV10-2 and TRBJ2-7, with D possibly being TRBD2 (6 bases). The CDR3 loop spans 13 amino acids. V was cut by 10 bases and J by 0 bases, with 13 bases left in between. Per the germline V gene, CDR1 is WSHSY and CDR2 is SAAADI. CDR3 amino acids: CATRDSASYEQYF. The CDR3, as DNA: TGCGCCACCCGGGACTCCGCCTCCTACGAGCAGTACTTC.

V is TRBV28 and J is TRBJ1-1, with D possibly TRBD1 on 5 matching bases. Germline V lookup: CDR1 MDHEN, CDR2 SYDVKM. The germline V and J ends were trimmed by 4 bases and 3 bases, with 15 bases remaining between them. The CDR3 has 15 amino acids. Here the CDR3 DNA reads TGTGCCAGCAGTTCGGCAGAGCGGGGGGACACTGAAGCTTTCTTT. It codes for CASSSAERGDTEAFF. Full variable domain (rest looked up from reference TRBV28 and TRBJ1-1): DVKVTQSSRYLVKRTGEKVFLECVQDMDHENMFWYRQDPGLGLRLIYFSYDVKMKEKGDIPEGYSVSREKKERFSLILESASTNQTSMYLCASSSAERGDTEAFFGQGTRLTVV.

This chain links TRBV27 with TRBJ2-1; no clear D gene. V lost 6 bases to trimming and J lost 4 bases, with 7 bases between them. The CDR3 is made up of 12 amino acids. From germline, CDR1 is MNHEY and CDR2 SMNVEV (reference sequence). The CDR3 is CASRSGYNEQFF. CDR3 nucleotide sequence: TGTGCCAGCAGATCAGGTTACAATGAGCAGTTCTTC.

This clone has only one observation. This sequence joins TRBV7-3 and TRBJ2-6; possible D gene TRBD2, 6 bases. The CDR3 runs 17 residues. Trimming stripped 1 base from V and 0 bases from J, with 10 bases between. The germline gives CDR1 SGHTA, CDR2 FQGTGA. CDR3 sequence (DNA): TGTGCCAGCAGCTTAAAACGGGAGAACTCTGGGGCCAACGTCCTGACTTTC. The encoded protein is CASSLKRENSGANVLTF.

This chain joins TRBV5-3 and TRBJ2-1, with 8 bases that match TRBD2. TRBV5-3 qualifies as an ORF whose function is uncertain. J was trimmed by 4 bases and V by 4 bases; bases with no gene match: 16. The CDR3 spans 18 residues. The CDR3, as DNA: TGTGCCAGAAGCCGACTAAGCGGGGGCCACACCAAATACAATGAGCAGTTCTTC. It translates to CARSRLSGGHTKYNEQFF.

This chain uses TRBV7-9 with TRBJ1-1; no clear D gene. The CDR3 length is 13 residues. Between the trimmed V and J ends, which lost 4 bases and 0 bases, there was a span of 6 bases. The V gene's germline CDR1 is SEHNR and CDR2 FQNEAQ (reference sequence). The DNA of the CDR3 is TGTGCCAGCAGCTCTCGGGTGAACACTGAAGCTTTCTTT. Its protein is CASSSRVNTEAFF.

The chain combines TRBV7-8 with TRBJ2-3; D unclear. Trimming took 1 base from V and 0 from J, leaving 8 bases between them. This CDR3 is built from 15 residues. Germline CDR1 SGHVS, CDR2 FQNEAQ. The CDR3 here is CASSLVHSSTDTQYF. CDR3 bases: TGTGCCAGCAGCTTAGTTCACTCTAGCACAGATACGCAGTATTTT.

CDR3 in amino acids: CASILGTGSQPQHF. The CDR3 DNA reads as TGTGCCAGCATTCTCGGGACAGGGTCTCAGCCCCAGCATTTT. The chain carries TRBV6-1 and TRBJ1-5; 9 bases fit TRBD1. The length of the CDR3 is 14 residues. Per the germline V gene, CDR1 is MNHNS and CDR2 is SASEGT. J gave up 6 bases and V 7 bases, and 7 bases lay outside the gene matches.

The chain uses TRBV19 and TRBJ2-5, with 8 bases matching TRBD1. The germline V gene encodes CDR1 LNHDA and CDR2 SQIVND (reference sequence). Trimming removed 4 bases from V and 5 bases from J; junction bases left unmatched: 6. The CDR3 has 14 residues. The CDR3 DNA is TGTGCCAGTAGTAGGACAGGGTTGAGGGAGACCCAGTACTTC. As protein: CASSRTGLRETQYF. Drawing the rest from reference TRBV19 and TRBJ2-5, the complete variable domain is DGGITQSPKYLFRKEGQNVTLSCEQNLNHDAMYWYRQDPGQGLRLIYYSQIVNDFQKGDIAEGYSVSREKKESFPLTVTSAQKNPTAFYLCASSRTGLRETQYFGPGTRLLVL.

The chain is built from TRBV5-6 and TRBJ2-1; 7 bases are shared with TRBD2. The CDR3 consists of 16 residues. The germline V gene encodes CDR1 SGHDT and CDR2 YYEEEE. V was pared by 1 base and J by 0 bases, with 4 bases of the junction left unmatched. As DNA, the CDR3 is TGTGCCAGCAGCTTGCTCGGGGGGAGCTCCTACAATGAGCAGTTCTTC. Protein product: CASSLLGGSSYNEQFF.

This rearrangement joins TRBV6-6 to TRBJ2-3; 8 nucleotides agree with TRBD2. Trimming cost V 6 bases and J 5 bases; bases outside gene matches: 10. The length of the CDR3 is 15 residues. Germline V gene sequence: CDR1 MNHNY, CDR2 SVGAGI (reference sequence). Written as DNA, the CDR3 is TGTGCCAGCAGCCCCGGGGGCGGGAGGAGAGATACGCAGTATTTT. It yields the protein CASSPGGGRRDTQYF.

This sequence joins TRBV5-1 and TRBJ2-2; D perhaps matches TRBD2 (6 bases). Germline CDR1 and CDR2: SGHRS and YFSETQ. The CDR3 has 15 amino acids. Trimming took off 0 bases at V and 4 bases at J, with 10 bases between the two ends. The CDR3 nucleotides are TGCGCCAGCAGCTTGGCGGAGGGAACCACCGGGGAGCTGTTTTTT. Residues: CASSLAEGTTGELFF.

This clone was seen only once. This chain connects TRBV5-1 to TRBJ1-1; TRBD1 is a possible D gene (5 bases). The germline V gene has CDR1 SGHRS and CDR2 YFSETQ. CDR3 length: 15 residues. Trimming shortened V by 0 bases and J by 4 bases, and 13 bases separated the two germline ends. The DNA for the CDR3 is TGCGCCAGCAGCTTGGTGGGGGGATTGAGCACTGAAGCTTTCTTT. Amino acid sequence: CASSLVGGLSTEAFF. Based on the CDR3 plus reference TRBV5-1 and TRBJ1-1, the full variable domain is KAGVTQTPRYLIKTRGQQVTLSCSPISGHRSVSWYQQTPGQGLQFLFEYFSETQRNKGNFPGRFSGRQFSNSRSEMNVSTLELGDSALYLCASSLVGGLSTEAFFGQGTRLTVV.

This chain links TRBV5-1 with TRBJ2-1; D is perhaps TRBD1 (8 bases). Trimming removed 3 bases from V and 7 bases from J, with 20 bases in between. There are 16 residues in the CDR3. In germline, CDR1 is SGHRS, CDR2 YFSETQ. Here the CDR3 reads CASSSQIQGGNNEQFF. CDR3 DNA: TGCGCCAGCAGCTCACAGATACAGGGGGGGAATAATGAGCAGTTCTTC.

Only a few counts were recorded for this clone. The rearrangement links TRBV6-1 to TRBJ2-5; no definite D call. The germline CDR1 and CDR2 sequences are MNHNS and SASEGT. V lost 4 bases and J lost 4, with 13 bases in between. This CDR3 comprises 14 residues. Here the CDR3 reads CASSGFAESETQYF. The CDR3 DNA reads as TGTGCCAGCAGTGGGTTCGCGGAGTCAGAGACCCAGTACTTC.

This clone was counted a single time. This CDR3 reads CASSSAGSGAYEQYF. The DNA of the CDR3 is TGTGCCAGCAGTTCCGCCGGCAGTGGAGCCTACGAGCAGTACTTC. V is TRBV2 and J is TRBJ2-7, with D uncertain. Germline-derived CDR1 and CDR2 are SNHLY and FYNNEI. There are 15 residues in the CDR3. Trimming shortened V by 5 bases and J by 2 bases, and 16 bases separated the two germline ends. The full variable domain, rest sourced from reference TRBV2 and TRBJ2-7, is EPEVTQTPSHQVTQMGQEVILRCVPISNHLYFYWYRQILGQKVEFLVSFYNNEISEKSEIFDDQFSVERPDGSNFTLKIRSTKLEDSAMYFCASSSAGSGAYEQYFGPGTRLTVT.